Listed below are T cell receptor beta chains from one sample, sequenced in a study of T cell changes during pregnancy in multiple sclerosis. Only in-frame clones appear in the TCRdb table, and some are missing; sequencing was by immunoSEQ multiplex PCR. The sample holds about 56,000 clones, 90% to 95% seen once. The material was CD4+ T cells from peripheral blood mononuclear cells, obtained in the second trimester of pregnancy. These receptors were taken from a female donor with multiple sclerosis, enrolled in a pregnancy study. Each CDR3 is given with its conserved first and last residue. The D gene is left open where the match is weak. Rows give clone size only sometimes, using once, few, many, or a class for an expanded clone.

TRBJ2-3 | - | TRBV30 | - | TGTGCCTGGATACCAGCGGAACTCACAGATACGCAGTATTTT | CAWIPAELTDTQYF
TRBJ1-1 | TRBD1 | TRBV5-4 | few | TGTGCCAGCAGCTCGGACAGGGTGGATACTGAAGCTTTCTTT | CASSSDRVDTEAFF
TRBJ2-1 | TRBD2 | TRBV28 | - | TGTGCCAGCAGTCCCTCGACCCGACTAGCGGTAGAGCAGTTCTTC | CASSPSTRLAVEQFF
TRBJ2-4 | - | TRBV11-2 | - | TGTGCCAGCAGCCAAAGCGGTGGAGTAGCCAAAAACATTCAGTACTTC | CASSQSGGVAKNIQYF
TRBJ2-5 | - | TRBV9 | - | TGTGCCAGCAGCCCCCGAGGCGGGGCGGTCCAAGAGACCCAGTACTTC | CASSPRGGAVQETQYF
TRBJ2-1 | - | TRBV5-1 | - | TGCGCCAGCAGGGAGGACAGGGCGGGGGATGAGCAGTTCTTC | CASREDRAGDEQFF
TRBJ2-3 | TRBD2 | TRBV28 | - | TGTGCCAGCGGGACTAGCGGGAGGGCCCCCCCATCCACAGATACGCAGTATTTT | CASGTSGRAPPSTDTQYF
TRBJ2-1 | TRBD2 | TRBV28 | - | TGTGCCAGCAGGTCCGCGACACTAGCGGGAGGGTCTCCCCGGGGCCATGAGCAGTTCTTC | CASRSATLAGGSPRGHEQFF
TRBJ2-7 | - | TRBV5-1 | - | TGCGCCAGCAGCTTGAAGGAGGGGCTGGGTGGCGAGCAGTACTTC | CASSLKEGLGGEQYF
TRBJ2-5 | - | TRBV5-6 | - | TGTGCCAGCAGCTCTTACCACAAAGAGACCCAGTACTTC | CASSSYHKETQYF
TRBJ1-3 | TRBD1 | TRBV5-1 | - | TGCGCCAGCAGGGCCGGGACAGGGGGAAACACCATATATTTT | CASRAGTGGNTIYF
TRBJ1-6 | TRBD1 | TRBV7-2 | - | TGTGCCAGCAGCTTCCTGGACAGGGGGATACCACCCCTCCACTTT | CASSFLDRGIPPLHF
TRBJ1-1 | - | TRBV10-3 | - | TGTGCCATCAGTGAGTCTCCGGGGTTGGGTACTGAAGCTTTCTTT | CAISESPGLGTEAFF
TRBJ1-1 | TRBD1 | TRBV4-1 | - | TGCGCCAGCAGCCCAGTCTTGGACAGGGCAACTGAAGCTTTCTTT | CASSPVLDRATEAFF
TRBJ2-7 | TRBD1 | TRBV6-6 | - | TGTGCCAGCAGTAAGGACAGGGGGCCTACCTACGAGCAGTACTTC | CASSKDRGPTYEQYF
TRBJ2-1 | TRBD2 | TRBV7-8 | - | TGTGCCAGCAGCTCCGTACTCCGCCACGGGAGGGCCTATAATGAGCAGTTCTTC | CASSSVLRHGRAYNEQFF
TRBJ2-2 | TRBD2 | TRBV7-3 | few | TGTGCCAGCAGCTTAATAGCTGGGGAGGGGAGAGCCGGGGAGCTGTTTTTT | CASSLIAGEGRAGELFF
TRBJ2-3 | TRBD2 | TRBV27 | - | TGTGCCAGCAGCCAGAGCGGGAGCGTCACAGATACGCAGTATTTT | CASSQSGSVTDTQYF
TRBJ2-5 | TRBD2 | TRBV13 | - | TGTGCCAGCAGCCGACAAAGACTAGCAGAGACCCAGTACTTC | CASSRQRLAETQYF
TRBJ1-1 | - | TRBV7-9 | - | TGTGCCAGCAGCTTAGGAGGGTGGGGTATGAACACTGAAGCTTTCTTT | CASSLGGWGMNTEAFF
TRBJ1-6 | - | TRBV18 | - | TGTGCCAGCTCACCAACATACTCCTATAATTCACCCCTCCACTTT | CASSPTYSYNSPLHF
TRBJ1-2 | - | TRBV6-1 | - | TGTGCCAGCAGGTCCCAGGGAGGATCTGGCTACACCTTC | CASRSQGGSGYTF
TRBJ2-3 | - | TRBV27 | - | TGTGCCAGCAATCCCCGACAGACCCTCACAGATACGCAGTATTTT | CASNPRQTLTDTQYF
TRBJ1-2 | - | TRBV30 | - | TGTGCCTGGACCCGGGGGGGTCCAGAGGGGATGGCCTACGGCTACACCTTC | CAWTRGGPEGMAYGYTF
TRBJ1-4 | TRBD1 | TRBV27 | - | TGTGCCAGCTCAAAGGGACAGGGGTACATGAATGAAAAACTGTTTTTT | CASSKGQGYMNEKLFF
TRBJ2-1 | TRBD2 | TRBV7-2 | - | TGTGCCAGCAGCCGGGAATGGACTAGCAGTAACTACAATGAGCAGTTCTTC | CASSREWTSSNYNEQFF
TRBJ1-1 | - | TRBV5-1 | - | TGCGCCAGCAGCTTGGAAACCCCAGGCCCCACTGAAGCTTTCTTT | CASSLETPGPTEAFF
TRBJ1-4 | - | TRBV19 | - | TGTGCCAGTAGTCCCCTTCGGACGGGGAATGAAAAACTGTTTTTT | CASSPLRTGNEKLFF
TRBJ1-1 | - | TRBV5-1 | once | TGCGCCAGCAGCGTCACAGGAAGGGTGACTGAAGCTTTCTTT | CASSVTGRVTEAFF
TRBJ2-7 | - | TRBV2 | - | TGTGCCAGCAGTTTCGACGGGTTTACCTACGAGCAGTACTTC | CASSFDGFTYEQYF
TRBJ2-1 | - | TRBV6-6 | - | TGTGCCAGCAGTTACTCGAGGAGAAGCTCCTACAATGAGCAGTTCTTC | CASSYSRRSSYNEQFF
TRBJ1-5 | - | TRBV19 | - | TGTGCCAGTAGTATTTCAAATCAGCCCCAGCATTTT | CASSISNQPQHF
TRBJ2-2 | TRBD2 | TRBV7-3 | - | TGTGCCAGCACACCCGGGACTAGCGGGAGAAAAAACACCGGGGAGCTGTTTTTT | CASTPGTSGRKNTGELFF
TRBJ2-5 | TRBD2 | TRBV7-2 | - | TGTGCCAGCAGTCGCAGCGGGGGGTGGGAGACCCAGTACTTC | CASSRSGGWETQYF
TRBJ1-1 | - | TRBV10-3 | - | TGTGCCATGAAGGGGGAGTCTCGGGTCACTGAAGCTTTCTTT | CAMKGESRVTEAFF
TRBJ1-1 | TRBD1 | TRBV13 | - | TGTGCCAGCAGCTTACCGGGGACAGCGACTGAAGCTTTCTTT | CASSLPGTATEAFF
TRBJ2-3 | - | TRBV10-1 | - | TGCGCCAGCAGTCTCTCCACAGATACGCAGTATTTT | CASSLSTDTQYF
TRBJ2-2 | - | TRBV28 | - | TGTGCCAGCAGTTTACCCGGGGGGAACACCGGGGAGCTGTTTTTT | CASSLPGGNTGELFF
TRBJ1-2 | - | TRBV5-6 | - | TGTGCCAGCAGCTTGTTAAGACTGCCTCGGGGCTACACCTTC | CASSLLRLPRGYTF
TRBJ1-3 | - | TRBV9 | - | TGTGCCAGCAGCGTGCAGTCCTCTGGAAACACCATATATTTT | CASSVQSSGNTIYF
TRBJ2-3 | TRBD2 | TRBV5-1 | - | TGCGCCAGCAGCGGGAAAACTAGCGGGAGGGCCGGTGGAGATACGCAGTATTTT | CASSGKTSGRAGGDTQYF
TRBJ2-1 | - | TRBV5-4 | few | TGTGCCAGCACCCCGAGGGCCCGCAGCTCCTACAATGAGCAGTTCTTC | CASTPRARSSYNEQFF
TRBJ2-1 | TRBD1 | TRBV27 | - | TGTGCCAGCAGTCCACCACGGGACAGGGTTACCTACAATGAGCAGTTCTTC | CASSPPRDRVTYNEQFF
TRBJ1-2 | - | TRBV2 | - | TGTGCCAGCAGTGAAGCGCTTCGGAGAGGGGGAAGTGGCTACACCTTC | CASSEALRRGGSGYTF